Below, 22 T cell receptor beta chains from the same sample are listed, as sequenced in a study of cytomegalovirus exposure and HLA in healthy donors. Primers included in the PCR were 60 Vbeta and 13 Jbeta primers. The protocol was immunoSEQ multiplex PCR, while the TCRdb copy is restricted to in-frame clones and leaves out a portion. The sample has about 83,000 clones; 60% to 85% are singletons. The sample consisted of PBMCs. The receptors stem from a young man in good health and CMV-seropositive.

The chain is built from TRBV5-4 and TRBJ1-2; TRBD1 matches 8 bases. V shed 5 bases and J 8 bases; nucleotides not matched to a gene: 8. Germline values: CDR1 SGHNT, CDR2 YYREEE (reference sequence). The CDR3 runs to 13 residues. The CDR3 DNA reads TGTGCCAGCAGGAGACCGGGACAGGAAGGCTACACCTTC. It translates to CASRRPGQEGYTF.

This rearrangement joins TRBV29-1 to TRBJ2-3; 8 bases agree with TRBD2. CDR1 is SQVTM and CDR2 is ANQGSEA in the germline V gene. V lost 4 bases and J lost 0; bases outside the gene matches: 9. There are 16 residues in the CDR3. In nucleotides, the CDR3 is TGCAGCGTTGCGGGAGGGGCAGGGGCTAGCACAGATACGCAGTATTTT. Translated: CSVAGGAGASTDTQYF.

This chain uses TRBV6-5 with TRBJ2-5, with D perhaps TRBD2 (6 bases). V was pared by 5 bases and J by 1 base, with 14 bases between. Germline V gene sequence: CDR1 MNHEY, CDR2 SVGAGI. This CDR3 comprises 15 residues. The CDR3 coding sequence is TGTGCCAGCAGTAAACCTAGCGCCCCCCAAGAGACCCAGTACTTC. Translation gives CASSKPSAPQETQYF.

This clone was seen once. The J gene is TRBJ2-3, the V gene TRBV5-1, with 7 bases identical to TRBD2. Unmatched junction bases numbered 5, after V lost 5 bases and J lost 2 bases. The CDR3 contains 14 residues. CDR1 and CDR2 from the germline V gene are SGHRS and YFSETQ. The CDR3 region is CASRGGLNTDTQYF. The CDR3 coding sequence is TGCGCCAGCAGGGGGGGGTTGAACACAGATACGCAGTATTTT.

CDR3 sequence (DNA): TGCAGCGTTGAAAGAAGCGGGAGAAGTGTAGATGAGCAGTTCTTC. This translates into CSVERSGRSVDEQFF. V usage is TRBV29-1 and J usage is TRBJ2-1, with TRBD2 matching over 8 bases. CDR3 length equals 15 residues. V was pared by 2 bases and J by 8 bases, with 11 bases of the junction left unmatched. CDR1 and CDR2 (germline): SQVTM, ANQGSEA.

J is TRBJ2-1 and V is TRBV27; tentatively, D is TRBD2 (5 bases). Germline CDR1 MNHEY, CDR2 SMNVEV (reference sequence). The CDR3 is 12 residues long. The V end lost 2 bases, the J end lost 7 bases, and 6 bases lay between the germline ends. The CDR3 is CASSLGGNEQFF. CDR3 coding DNA: TGTGCCAGCAGTTTAGGCGGGAATGAGCAGTTCTTC.

The chain links TRBV5-1 to TRBJ2-7; 10 bases map to TRBD1. Germline V gene data show CDR1 as SGHRS and CDR2 as YFSETQ. J gave up 4 bases and V 5 bases, and 9 bases lay outside the gene matches. The length of the CDR3 is 15 residues. The DNA for the CDR3 is TGCGCCAGCAGATCCGGGACAGGGGTTGTGTACGAGCAGTACTTC. Amino acids: CASRSGTGVVYEQYF. The full variable domain, completed using reference TRBV5-1 and TRBJ2-7, is KAGVTQTPRYLIKTRGQQVTLSCSPISGHRSVSWYQQTPGQGLQFLFEYFSETQRNKGNFPGRFSGRQFSNSRSEMNVSTLELGDSALYLCASRSGTGVVYEQYFGPGTRLTVT.

This clone has a handful of counts. The CDR3, as DNA: TGTGCCAGCATCCCAGGACAGGGGGCCTCTGGGGCCAACGTCCTGACTTTC. Its translation: CASIPGQGASGANVLTF. This sequence joins TRBV7-2 and TRBJ2-6; 11 positions match TRBD1. V gave up 7 bases and J gave up 0 bases; unmatched junction bases: 5. This CDR3 is 17 amino acids long. The V gene's germline CDR1 is SGHTA and CDR2 FQGNSA.

The gene calls are TRBV2 and TRBJ2-2; D may be TRBD2 (6 bases). The CDR3 runs 16 residues. Per germline, CDR1 SNHLY and CDR2 FYNNEI. Trimming took 0 bases from V and 3 from J, leaving 11 bases between them. For the CDR3, the DNA is TGTGCCAGCAGTGAAGCAGGGAGGAAGCACACCGGGGAGCTGTTTTTT. Translation: CASSEAGRKHTGELFF.

V is TRBV6-5 and J is TRBJ2-3; TRBD2 is a possible D gene (5 bases). CDR1 is MNHEY and CDR2 is SVGAGI in the germline V gene. The CDR3 has 15 amino acids. Trimming stripped 4 bases from V and 0 bases from J, with 11 bases between. Written as DNA, the CDR3 is TGTGCCAGCAGTTCCCCCAGCGGTAGCACAGATACGCAGTATTTT. Translated: CASSSPSGSTDTQYF.

The V and J genes are TRBV28 and TRBJ2-7; 10 bases line up with TRBD1. The CDR3 covers 15 residues. J gave up 2 bases and V 6 bases, and 7 bases lay outside the gene matches. The germline V gene has CDR1 MDHEN and CDR2 SYDVKM. CDR3 sequence (DNA): TGTGCCAGCAGAGCCCCCGGGACAGGGGCCTACGAGCAGTACTTC. It encodes CASRAPGTGAYEQYF.

The rearrangement uses TRBV29-1 and TRBJ1-2; TRBD1 matches 10 bases. V dropped 3 bases and J dropped 6; count of bases not matched to a gene: 13. CDR3 length: 16 residues. In germline, CDR1 is SQVTM, CDR2 ANQGSEA. The CDR3 DNA reads as TGCAGCGTTGAGAGGACAGGGGGAGCGATGAATCATGGCTACACCTTC. Its translation: CSVERTGGAMNHGYTF.

This clone has a single count. The J gene is TRBJ1-3, the V gene TRBV28; 9 nucleotides align to TRBD1. This CDR3 spans 14 amino acids. The germline CDR1 and CDR2 sequences are MDHEN and SYDVKM. J was trimmed by 2 bases and V by 6 bases; bases with no gene match: 2. The CDR3 sequence: CASRWTGAGNTIYF. Here the CDR3 DNA reads TGTGCCAGCAGATGGACAGGGGCTGGAAACACCATATATTTT.

This clone was picked up one time. In nucleotides, the CDR3 is TGTGCCAGCAGTTACCCGGGGTTGGGGGGCACTGAAGCTTTCTTT. Protein product: CASSYPGLGGTEAFF. The chain employs TRBV6-5 and TRBJ1-1; D might be TRBD1 (5 bases). The CDR3 totals 15 residues. Looked up from germline, CDR1 is MNHEY and CDR2 is SVGAGI. V lost 2 bases, J lost 4 bases, and 14 bases lay in between.

The chain is built from TRBV29-1 and TRBJ1-1, with a weak D call TRBD1 (5 bases). Germline V gene sequence: CDR1 SQVTM, CDR2 ANQGSEA. The V end lost 4 bases, the J end lost 2 bases, and 11 bases lay between the germline ends. CDR3 length: 13 amino acids. CDR3 bases: TGCAGCGTTGGACAGCCCTTAAACACTGAAGCTTTCTTT. Its protein product is CSVGQPLNTEAFF.

The V and J genes are TRBV5-1 and TRBJ2-2, with D possibly matching TRBD2 (6 bases). The V gene lost 4 bases and the J gene lost 7 bases, with 14 bases spanning the gap. Germline V gene sequence: CDR1 SGHRS, CDR2 YFSETQ. CDR3 length: 14 amino acids. CDR3 amino acids: CASSLEEGGGELFF. CDR3 DNA: TGCGCCAGCAGCCTGGAGGAGGGCGGCGGGGAGCTGTTTTTT.

This clone occurred once. The chain carries TRBV7-8 and TRBJ2-7; 12 nucleotides match TRBD2. The CDR3 is made up of 15 amino acids. V dropped 5 bases and J dropped 0; count of bases not matched to a gene: 2. Germline lookup yields CDR1 SGHVS and CDR2 FQNEAQ. CDR3 region: CASSPGLAGSYEQYF. CDR3 sequence (DNA): TGTGCCAGCAGCCCGGGACTAGCGGGCTCCTACGAGCAGTACTTC.

This clone has just a few counts. This chain links TRBV25-1 with TRBJ2-1; the D is unclear. The CDR3 consists of 11 residues. Looked up from germline, CDR1 is MGHDK and CDR2 is SYGVNS. V lost 3 bases and J 7 bases, leaving 4 bases between the germline ends. The CDR3 loop reads CASSESNEQFF. Written as DNA, the CDR3 is TGTGCCAGCAGTGAGTCTAATGAGCAGTTCTTC.

The sample holds one count of this clone. The V gene is TRBV5-1, the J gene TRBJ1-4; 8 bases are a match to TRBD1. The CDR3 is 14 amino acids. Germline-derived CDR1 and CDR2 are SGHRS and YFSETQ. The junction had 6 bases not matched to a gene; V was cut back by 3 bases and J by 8 bases. The CDR3 protein is CASSSTGGSEKLFF. CDR3 in DNA: TGCGCCAGCAGCTCTACAGGGGGATCAGAAAAACTGTTTTTT.

The chain uses TRBV7-8 and TRBJ2-1, with D possibly being TRBD2 (5 bases). Trimming pared 1 base from V and 9 bases from J, leaving 16 bases between. Germline V CDR1 and CDR2: SGHVS, FQNEAQ. This CDR3 comprises 15 residues. CDR3 coding DNA: TGTGCCAGCAGCTTAGTTCGCGAGGGCCGTACTGAGCAGTTCTTC. Protein sequence: CASSLVREGRTEQFF.

The chain links TRBV5-1 to TRBJ2-7; TRBD1 is a possible D gene (6 bases). The germline CDR1 and CDR2 sequences are SGHRS and YFSETQ. Trimming took off 2 bases at V and 4 bases at J, with 16 bases between the two ends. CDR3 length: 15 amino acids. This CDR3 is CASSLTGKAEYEQYF. The CDR3 DNA reads as TGCGCCAGCAGCTTAACAGGGAAGGCTGAGTACGAGCAGTACTTC.

This clone was detected only once. This chain links TRBV6-5 with TRBJ2-7; D uncertain. Germline lookup yields CDR1 MNHEY and CDR2 SVGAGI. This CDR3 contains 11 residues. V dropped 5 bases and J dropped 5 bases, with 7 bases sitting between them. As DNA, the CDR3 is TGTGCCAGCAGTGCTAGGCACGAGCAGTACTTC. This codes for CASSARHEQYF.